This T cell receptor (beta chain) was sequenced in a study of T cell responses to AZD1222 COVID-19 vaccine. Here immunoSEQ multiplex PCR was the method, and the copy in TCRdb shows in-frame clones only, minus some. This sample yields 95,000 to 110,000 clones, of which 90% to 95% are seen a single time; roughly 42% belongs to the top ten. The germline V and J ends were trimmed by 7 bases and 1 base, with 9 bases remaining between them. The CDR3 loop spans 13 amino acids. Germline CDR1 is MNHEY and CDR2 is SVGAGI. The rearrangement links TRBV6-5 to TRBJ2-3, with D perhaps matching TRBD1 (5 bases). The TCR sequence derives from an adult in good health. Sequenced material: peripheral blood, taken on day 0 of AZD1222 vaccination. DNA for the CDR3: TGTGCCAGCAAGCAAGGGGGCACAGATACGCAGTATTTT. Protein: CASKQGGTDTQYF.